Shown below are 23 T cell receptor beta chains from a single sample sequenced in a study of technical replicates of blood from several donors. Libraries were prepared by immunoSEQ multiplex PCR; TCRdb keeps only in-frame clonotypes and omits some of them. The sample records tens of thousands of clones, approximately 96% being singletons. The sequenced sample consisted of T cells isolated from PBMCs. These receptors were collected from a human donor in good health.

This sequence joins TRBV6-5 and TRBJ2-1, with 11 bases matching TRBD2. The CDR3 runs to 15 residues. CDR1 is MNHEY, CDR2 SVGAGI, per germline. V shed 10 bases, J shed 3 bases, and the junction held 8 bases outside the gene matches. The DNA for the CDR3 is TGTGCCACCGTACGAACTAGCGGGGGCTACAATGAGCAGTTCTTC. Protein sequence: CATVRTSGGYNEQFF.

The chain has TRBV7-3 and TRBJ2-2; D gene ambiguous. Germline-derived CDR1 and CDR2 are SGHTA and FQGTGA. V shed 5 bases and J shed 2 bases, with 3 bases lying between them. The CDR3 has 12 amino acids. For the CDR3, the DNA is TGTGCCAGCAGCCATAACACCGGGGAGCTGTTTTTT. It is translated as CASSHNTGELFF.

This rearrangement joins TRBV12-2 to TRBJ2-4; TRBD1 reflects the table's D call only, with no check against the DNA. TRBV12-2 is designated a pseudogene. This CDR3 is 14 amino acids long. DNA of the CDR3: TGTGCAAGTCGACAACAGGGGGGCGAGCACATTCAGTACTTC. As protein: CASRQQGGEHIQYF.

J is TRBJ2-1 and V is TRBV7-3, with TRBD2 identical over 12 bases. CDR1 is SGHTA, CDR2 FQGTGA, per germline. The CDR3 extends over 17 amino acids. V shed 0 bases and J 8 bases; nucleotides not matched to a gene: 8. This chain's CDR3 is CASSLTAALAGGDEQFF. The CDR3 DNA sequence: TGTGCCAGCAGCTTAACCGCCGCACTAGCGGGAGGAGATGAGCAGTTCTTC.

The chain has TRBV28 and TRBJ2-7; the match to TRBD2 covers 8 bases. The CDR3 is 11 residues long. After removal of 6 bases from V and 7 bases from J, the junction contained 2 bases not matched to a gene. Germline-derived CDR1 and CDR2 are MDHEN and SYDVKM. CDR3 sequence: CASRTGGEQYF. The CDR3 DNA follows: TGTGCCAGCAGGACGGGGGGGGAGCAGTACTTC.

This clone was seen once. The chain links TRBV5-1 to TRBJ2-5, with 7 bases identical to TRBD2. V lost 2 bases to trimming and J lost 3 bases; unmatched junction nucleotides: 4. CDR3 size: 14 residues. Germline-derived CDR1 and CDR2 are SGHRS and YFSETQ. CDR3 protein: CASSFTSEEETQYF. The CDR3 nucleotides read TGCGCCAGCAGCTTCACTAGCGAGGAAGAGACCCAGTACTTC.

The genes are TRBV4-2 and TRBJ2-1; no clear D gene. Germline V gives CDR1 LGHNA, CDR2 YNFKEQ. Trimming left V 5 bases short and J 0 bases short, with 8 bases between. The CDR3 sequence is 14 residues long. As DNA, the CDR3 is TGTGCCAGCAGCACCGCGGACTCCTACAATGAGCAGTTCTTC. Protein sequence: CASSTADSYNEQFF.

V is TRBV29-1 and J is TRBJ1-1; D ambiguous. Germline V gene data show CDR1 as SQVTM and CDR2 as ANQGSEA. The CDR3 covers 12 residues. Trimming pared 0 bases from V and 5 bases from J, leaving 7 bases between. This CDR3 is CSVEDEVTEAFF. In nucleotides, the CDR3 is TGCAGCGTTGAAGACGAGGTAACTGAAGCTTTCTTT.

The chain recombines TRBV6-6 with TRBJ1-2, with TRBD1 identical over 7 bases. This CDR3 is built from 13 residues. The germline gives CDR1 MNHNY, CDR2 SVGAGI (reference sequence). Unmatched junction bases numbered 7, after V lost 6 bases and J lost 6 bases. The CDR3 protein is CASSLDRINGYTF. DNA of the CDR3: TGTGCCAGCAGCCTGGACAGGATAAATGGCTACACCTTC.

The rearrangement uses TRBV5-1 and TRBJ1-3; D gene uncertain. The germline V gene encodes CDR1 SGHRS and CDR2 YFSETQ. The length of the CDR3 is 14 residues. The V gene lost 0 bases and the J gene lost 2 bases, with 6 bases spanning the gap. CDR3 bases: TGCGCCAGCAGCTTGGCGGGTACTGGAAACACCATATATTTT. Its protein product is CASSLAGTGNTIYF.

The chain uses TRBV7-9 and TRBJ2-1, with D possibly TRBD1 on 5 matching bases. Germline V CDR1 and CDR2: SEHNR, FQNEAQ (reference sequence). With 7 bases removed from V and 0 bases from J, the gap between germline ends came to 10 bases. The CDR3 runs 14 residues. The CDR3 region is CASTVDSSYNEQFF. Here the CDR3 DNA reads TGTGCCAGCACCGTAGACAGCTCCTACAATGAGCAGTTCTTC.

This chain links TRBV5-1 with TRBJ2-2, with a weak D call TRBD2 (6 bases). CDR3 length: 14 residues. V was trimmed by 4 bases and J by 8 bases, leaving 15 bases between them. In germline, CDR1 is SGHRS, CDR2 YFSETQ. CDR3 sequence reads: CASSGLARAGELFF. The CDR3 DNA reads as TGCGCCAGCAGCGGGCTAGCGAGAGCTGGGGAGCTGTTTTTT.

V and J are TRBV5-5 and TRBJ1-1; D unclear. This CDR3 is 15 amino acids long. CDR1 and CDR2 (germline): SGHKS, YYEKEE (reference sequence). V lost 0 bases, J lost 5 bases, and 14 bases lay in between. The CDR3 DNA is TGTGCCAGCAGCTTGGTTTTTTTAGGAGGAACTGAAGCTTTCTTT. Its translation: CASSLVFLGGTEAFF. Complete variable domain (other parts from reference TRBV5-5 and TRBJ1-1): DAGVTQSPTHLIKTRGQQVTLRCSPISGHKSVSWYQQVLGQGPQFIFQYYEKEERGRGNFPDRFSARQFPNYSSELNVNALLLGDSALYLCASSLVFLGGTEAFFGQGTRLTVV.

J is TRBJ2-7 and V is TRBV6-1; D remains ambiguous. This CDR3 is 12 amino acids long. Trimming left V 3 bases short and J 3 bases short, with 6 bases between. Germline loops: CDR1 MNHNS, CDR2 SASEGT. This CDR3 reads CASSDYGYEQYF. The CDR3 DNA reads TGTGCCAGCAGTGACTACGGCTACGAGCAGTACTTC.

This CDR3 is CASSLGDSYGYTF. DNA of the CDR3: TGCGCCAGCAGCTTGGGGGACAGCTATGGCTACACCTTC. The chain links TRBV5-1 to TRBJ1-2; 7 nucleotides agree with TRBD1. This CDR3 spans 13 amino acids. Germline assignment: CDR1 SGHRS and CDR2 YFSETQ. Losses at the gene ends were 0 bases for V and 4 bases for J; bases not matched to a gene: 0.

CDR3 coding DNA: TGTGCCAGCAGTGTTCGGGGGAACCACGGAGAGGGCTACACCTTC. Translating it yields CASSVRGNHGEGYTF. The chain uses TRBV2 and TRBJ1-2, with D possibly matching TRBD1 (5 bases). Trimming stripped 4 bases from V and 8 bases from J, with 20 bases between. Germline loops: CDR1 SNHLY, CDR2 FYNNEI. The CDR3 has 15 amino acids.

The chain links TRBV7-8 to TRBJ1-4; 9 nucleotides line up with TRBD1. With 2 bases clipped from V and 5 bases from J, the junction kept 3 bases outside the gene matches. The CDR3 is 15 residues long. The germline V gene has CDR1 SGHVS and CDR2 FQNEAQ. The CDR3 DNA sequence: TGTGCCAGCAGCTTATACGGGACAGGGAATGAAAAACTGTTTTTT. Protein product: CASSLYGTGNEKLFF.

This chain links TRBV11-2 with TRBJ1-1; 9 bases agree with TRBD1. CDR1 SGHAT and CDR2 FQNNGV come from the germline V gene. V gave up 1 base and J gave up 10 bases; unmatched junction bases: 13. The CDR3 has 16 amino acids. The CDR3 reads CASSLVATGGAKGAFF. The CDR3 DNA is TGTGCCAGCAGCTTAGTAGCTACAGGGGGCGCCAAGGGAGCTTTCTTT.

The chain has TRBV18 and TRBJ1-1, with D tentatively TRBD1 (5 bases). The CDR3 runs 18 residues. Germline V gene lookup returns CDR1 KGHSH and CDR2 LQKENI. V lost 0 bases and J lost 0, with 17 bases in between. The CDR3 DNA follows: TGTGCCAGCTCACCACCGGCGCGGGGGGTGGGACTGAACACTGAAGCTTTCTTT. As protein: CASSPPARGVGLNTEAFF.

The CDR3 sequence: CASSYLAGDIYEQYF. In DNA form, the CDR3 reads TGTGCCAGCAGTTATTTAGCGGGAGACATATACGAGCAGTACTTC. The chain joins TRBV7-2 to TRBJ2-7; TRBD2 agrees at 9 bases. Germline V CDR1 and CDR2: SGHTA, FQGNSA. The junction had 10 bases not matched to a gene; V was cut back by 6 bases and J by 4 bases. This CDR3 comprises 15 residues.

J is TRBJ2-7 and V is TRBV30; unclear D gene. The germline V and J ends were trimmed by 4 bases and 0 bases, with 13 bases remaining between them. The CDR3 runs 14 residues. CDR1 is GTSNPN and CDR2 is SVGIG in the germline V gene (reference sequence). In DNA form, the CDR3 reads TGTGCCTGGAAGATAGGAAGGAGCTCCTACGAGCAGTACTTC. Translating gives CAWKIGRSSYEQYF. The variable domain in full, with the rest retrieved from reference TRBV30 and TRBJ2-7, is SQTIHQWPATLVQPVGSPLSLECTVEGTSNPNLYWYRQAAGRGLQLLFYSVGIGQISSEVPQNLSASRPQDRQFILSSKKLLLSDSGFYLCAWKIGRSSYEQYFGPGTRLTVT.

The chain couples TRBV6-6 to TRBJ1-5; tentative D call: TRBD1 (6 bases). The ends were cut back, 1 base at V and 1 base at J, with 8 bases in the middle. This CDR3 is 15 amino acids long. Germline V CDR1 and CDR2: MNHNY, SVGAGI (reference sequence). CDR3 region: CASSYWDISNQPQHF. The CDR3 DNA sequence: TGTGCCAGCAGTTACTGGGACATAAGCAATCAGCCCCAGCATTTT.

Details on this clone: The junction and the germline gene differ at one end; a read error may be behind it. The CDR3 sequence is CASSLSHSSDEQYF. In DNA, the CDR3 is TGTGCCAGCAGCTTAAGTCACTCCTCCGACGAGCAGTACTTC. V gene TRBV7-3 combines with J gene TRBJ2-7; D not resolved. The CDR3 spans 14 residues. The germline V gene has CDR1 SGHTA and CDR2 FQGTGA.